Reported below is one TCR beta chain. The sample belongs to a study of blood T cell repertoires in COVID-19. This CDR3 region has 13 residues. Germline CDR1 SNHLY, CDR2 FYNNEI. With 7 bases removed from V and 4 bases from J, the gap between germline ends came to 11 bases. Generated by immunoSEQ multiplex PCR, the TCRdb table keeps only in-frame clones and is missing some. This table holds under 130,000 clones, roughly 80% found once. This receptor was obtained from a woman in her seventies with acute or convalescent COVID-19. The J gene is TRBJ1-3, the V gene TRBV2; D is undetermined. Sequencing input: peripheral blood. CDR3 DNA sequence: TGTGCCAGCACTAGCACCGTCGGAAACACCATATATTTT. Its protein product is CASTSTVGNTIYF.